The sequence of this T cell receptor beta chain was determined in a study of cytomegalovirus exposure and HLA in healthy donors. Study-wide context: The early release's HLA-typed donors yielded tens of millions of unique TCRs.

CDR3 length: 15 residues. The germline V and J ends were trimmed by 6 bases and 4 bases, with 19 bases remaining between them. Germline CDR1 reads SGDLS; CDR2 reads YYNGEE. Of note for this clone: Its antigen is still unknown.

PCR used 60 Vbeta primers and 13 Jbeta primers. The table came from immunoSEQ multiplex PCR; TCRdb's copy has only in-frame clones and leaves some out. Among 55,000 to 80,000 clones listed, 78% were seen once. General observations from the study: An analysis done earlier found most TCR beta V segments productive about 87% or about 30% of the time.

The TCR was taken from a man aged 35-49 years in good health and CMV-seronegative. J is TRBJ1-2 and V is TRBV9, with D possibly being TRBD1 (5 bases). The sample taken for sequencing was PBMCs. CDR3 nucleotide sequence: TGTGCCAGCAACCTAGGAAGGGGCAAGTCCTATGGCTACACCTTC. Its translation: CASNLGRGKSYGYTF.